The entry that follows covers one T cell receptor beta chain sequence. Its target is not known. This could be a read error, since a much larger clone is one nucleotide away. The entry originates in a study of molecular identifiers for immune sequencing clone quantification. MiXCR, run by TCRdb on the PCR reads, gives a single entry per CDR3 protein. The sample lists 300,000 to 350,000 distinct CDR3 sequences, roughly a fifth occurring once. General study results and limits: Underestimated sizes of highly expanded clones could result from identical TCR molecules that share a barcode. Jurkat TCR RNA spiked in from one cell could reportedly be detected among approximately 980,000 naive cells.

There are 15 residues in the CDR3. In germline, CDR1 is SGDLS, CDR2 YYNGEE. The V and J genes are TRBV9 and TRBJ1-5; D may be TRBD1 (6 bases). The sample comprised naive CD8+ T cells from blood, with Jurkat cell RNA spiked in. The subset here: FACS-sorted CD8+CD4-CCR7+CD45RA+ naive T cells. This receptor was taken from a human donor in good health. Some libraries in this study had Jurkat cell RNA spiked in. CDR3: CASGVGGQINQPQHF. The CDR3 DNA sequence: TGTGCCAGCGGCGTAGGTGGACAGATCAATCAGCCCCAGCATTTT.